The 32 T cell receptor beta chains presented below share a single source sample, sequenced in a study of blood T cell repertoires in COVID-19 (TCRdb year 2020). To prepare the library, the immunoSEQ multiplex PCR assay was applied. TCRdb took this table from immuneACCESS and kept in-frame rearrangements with V and J called. Such tables lack part of the clones; where checked against another copy, unresolved V genes explain under half of the gap, and the rest is unexplained. The sample has about 280,000 clones on record, 88% of them singletons. The ten top clones hold about 8.5% of the sample. Material: peripheral blood. These receptors originate from a man aged 18 to 30 with active or convalescent COVID-19.

CDR3 region: CASSTNRQVNEKLFF. The CDR3, as DNA: TGTGCCAGCTCAACTAACCGACAGGTTAATGAAAAACTGTTTTTT. The chain uses TRBV18 and TRBJ1-4; possibly TRBD1 for D (6 bases). V was shortened by 5 bases and J by 4 bases, with 14 bases between the two germline ends. CDR1 and CDR2 (germline): KGHSH, LQKENI. The CDR3 is 15 residues long.

A word on this clone: One end of the junction fails to match germline, which may point to a read error. The chain is built from TRBV15 and TRBJ2-3, with 8 bases fitting TRBD1. The CDR3 extends over 16 amino acids. Germline CDR1 LNHNV, CDR2 YYDKDF (reference sequence). The CDR3 reads CATSKDRGPSTDTQFF. DNA for the CDR3: TGTGCCACCAGCAAAGACAGGGGACCTTCCACAGATACGCAGTTTTTT.

V and J are TRBV7-2 and TRBJ2-7, with D perhaps matching TRBD1 (5 bases). In germline, CDR1 is SGHTA, CDR2 FQGNSA. The CDR3 is 11 amino acids. Trimming took off 7 bases at V and 3 bases at J, with 7 bases between the two ends. The CDR3 loop reads CASTDSYEQYF. The CDR3 bases are TGTGCCAGCACTGACAGCTACGAGCAGTACTTC.

V is TRBV2 and J is TRBJ2-7, with unresolved D. Germline V gene data show CDR1 as SNHLY and CDR2 as FYNNEI. This CDR3 region has 14 residues. Trimming took 4 bases from V and 0 from J, leaving 10 bases between them. The CDR3 sequence is CASSGELSSYEQYF. The CDR3 region has the DNA TGTGCCAGCAGTGGAGAGCTTAGCTCCTACGAGCAGTACTTC.

This sequence joins TRBV5-4 and TRBJ1-2, with 8 bases matching TRBD1. CDR1 and CDR2 from the germline V gene are SGHNT and YYREEE (reference sequence). This CDR3 region has 14 residues. Trimming removed 3 bases from V and 2 bases from J; junction bases left unmatched: 3. In DNA, the CDR3 is TGTGCCAGCAGCTGGGGGGACAGGAACTATGGCTACACCTTC. It specifies CASSWGDRNYGYTF.

Concerning this clone: The germline gene is not matched at one end of the junction; a read error may be the cause. The chain joins TRBV7-9 to TRBJ2-7, with a tentative D call TRBD2 (6 bases). Germline V CDR1 and CDR2: SEHNR, FQNEAQ (reference sequence). The CDR3 has 12 amino acids. CDR3 loop: CASSLPPGLLNF. The CDR3 coding sequence is TGTGCCAGCAGCTTACCGCCGGGACTCCTTAACTTC.

This clone was detected once. The chain joins TRBV19 to TRBJ2-7; 11 nucleotides align to TRBD2. CDR1 and CDR2 from the germline V gene are LNHDA and SQIVND (reference sequence). Unmatched junction bases numbered 5, after V lost 3 bases and J lost 1 base. This CDR3 has 16 residues. The CDR3 loop reads CASSIRLAGGSYEQYF. CDR3 DNA: TGTGCCAGTAGTATCCGGCTAGCGGGGGGATCCTACGAGCAGTACTTC.

This chain links TRBV7-2 with TRBJ1-1, with D possibly TRBD1 on 6 matching bases. CDR1 is SGHTA, CDR2 FQGNSA, per germline. The V end was cut by 5 bases, the J end by 1 base, with 14 bases between. This CDR3 is built from 15 residues. This CDR3 reads CASSPLGGRNTEAFF. The CDR3 coding sequence is TGTGCCAGCAGCCCCCTCGGGGGGCGGAACACTGAAGCTTTCTTT.

The chain employs TRBV7-3 and TRBJ1-6; tentative D call: TRBD1 (5 bases). Trimming took off 4 bases at V and 5 bases at J, with 12 bases between the two ends. Germline V gene lookup returns CDR1 SGHTA and CDR2 FQGTGA. The CDR3 covers 15 residues. CDR3 protein: CASSSSGTNNSPLHF. In DNA form, the CDR3 reads TGTGCCAGCAGCTCCTCCGGGACTAATAATTCACCCCTCCACTTT.

The chain is built from TRBV5-4 and TRBJ1-1, with D maybe TRBD1 (6 bases). V was pared by 2 bases and J by 7 bases, with 18 bases between. CDR1 is SGHNT and CDR2 is YYREEE in the germline V gene (reference sequence). CDR3 length: 15 residues. The CDR3 region has the DNA TGTGCCAGCAGCTTAGGGGACACTGGAGTTTTTGAAGCTTTCTTT. Its protein product is CASSLGDTGVFEAFF.

The V call is TRBV27, the J call TRBJ1-2; maybe TRBD1 (5 bases). This CDR3 region has 16 residues. V lost 5 bases to trimming and J lost 0 bases, with 16 bases between them. Germline CDR1 MNHEY, CDR2 SMNVEV (reference sequence). The CDR3 reads CASSTTGTHTNYGYTF. The DNA of the CDR3 is TGTGCCAGCAGTACCACAGGAACCCACACTAACTATGGCTACACCTTC.

The rearrangement links TRBV29-1 to TRBJ2-6; possible D gene TRBD2, 6 bases. This CDR3 region has 15 residues. The germline V gene has CDR1 SQVTM and CDR2 ANQGSEA. Trimming left V 6 bases short and J 3 bases short, with 15 bases between. CDR3 bases: TGCAGCGTGCCATACCGGAGGGATGGGGCCAACGTCCTGACTTTC. Encoded protein: CSVPYRRDGANVLTF.

In its sample, this clone was seen once. CDR3 in amino acids: CAIRGQPNEKLFF. In DNA, the CDR3 is TGTGCCATCAGGGGACAGCCTAATGAAAAACTGTTTTTT. The chain combines TRBV10-3 with TRBJ1-4; TRBD1 aligns across 7 bases. CDR1 and CDR2 (germline): ENHRY, SYGVKD. This CDR3 comprises 13 residues. V lost 6 bases, J lost 3 bases, and 1 base stayed unmatched.

The CDR3 sequence is CASRAPGGTDTQYF. The CDR3 coding sequence is TGTGCCAGCAGAGCGCCAGGGGGCACAGATACGCAGTATTTT. The genes are TRBV6-5 and TRBJ2-3, with D possibly being TRBD1 (6 bases). There are 14 residues in the CDR3. Per the germline V gene, CDR1 is MNHEY and CDR2 is SVGAGI. Trimming took off 6 bases at V and 1 base at J, with 11 bases between the two ends.

The gene calls are TRBV9 and TRBJ2-1, with D possibly matching TRBD2 (6 bases). The germline gives CDR1 SGDLS, CDR2 YYNGEE. The CDR3 runs 16 residues. The V and J ends lost 4 bases and 5 bases respectively, with 19 bases between them. This chain's CDR3 is CASSSSTSRFDNEQFF. For the CDR3, the DNA is TGTGCCAGCAGCTCCTCGACTAGTAGATTTGACAATGAGCAGTTCTTC. Together with reference TRBV9 and TRBJ2-1, the CDR3 gives the full variable domain: DSGVTQTPKHLITATGQRVTLRCSPRSGDLSVYWYQQSLDQGLQFLIQYYNGEERAKGNILERFSAQQFPDLHSELNLSSLELGDSALYFCASSSSTSRFDNEQFFGPGTRLTVL.

The V gene is TRBV29-1, the J gene TRBJ1-1; no definite D call. Trimming pared 4 bases from V and 0 bases from J, leaving 9 bases between. Germline values: CDR1 SQVTM, CDR2 ANQGSEA. This CDR3 is built from 13 residues. Here the CDR3 reads CSVGANVNTEAFF. The CDR3 coding sequence is TGCAGCGTTGGCGCCAACGTGAACACTGAAGCTTTCTTT.

This rearrangement joins TRBV6-5 to TRBJ2-7; D not resolved. This CDR3 is built from 14 residues. Germline V gene sequence: CDR1 MNHEY, CDR2 SVGAGI. Between the trimmed V and J ends, which lost 1 base and 0 bases, there was a span of 7 bases. In DNA, the CDR3 is TGTGCCAGCAGTTACTTTCCGGGCTCCTACGAGCAGTACTTC. Translated, it gives CASSYFPGSYEQYF.

This CDR3 reads CASSTPVGTYSYEQYF. In nucleotides, the CDR3 is TGTGCCAGCAGCACCCCGGTGGGGACTTATTCCTACGAGCAGTACTTC. The gene calls are TRBV7-9 and TRBJ2-7; a weak D match, TRBD2 (6 bases). The CDR3 length is 16 residues. The germline V and J ends were trimmed by 5 bases and 1 base, with 18 bases remaining between them. Germline V gene sequence: CDR1 SEHNR, CDR2 FQNEAQ (reference sequence).

The chain is built from TRBV12-3 or TRBV12-4 and TRBJ1-5; 7 bases line up with TRBD1. The ends lost 5 bases at V and 5 bases at J; junction bases unmatched: 3. CDR3 length: 13 amino acids. The chain's CDR3 is CASSPTGDQPQHF. The CDR3 DNA reads TGTGCCAGCAGTCCTACAGGGGATCAGCCCCAGCATTTT.

The chain recombines TRBV5-1 with TRBJ2-7; TRBD2 aligns across 12 bases. V shed 4 bases, J shed 0 bases, and the junction held 5 bases outside the gene matches. CDR1 and CDR2 (germline): SGHRS, YFSETQ. This CDR3 is 16 amino acids long. CDR3 coding DNA: TGCGCCAGCAGCCCCTCTAGCGGGGGGGCCTCCTACGAGCAGTACTTC. Its translation is CASSPSSGGASYEQYF.

This chain links TRBV4-2 with TRBJ2-1; 8 bases map to TRBD2. CDR3 length: 13 amino acids. Looked up from germline, CDR1 is LGHNA and CDR2 is YNFKEQ. V lost 6 bases, J lost 6 bases, and 4 bases stayed unmatched. The CDR3 is CASRSGGINEQFF. Written as DNA, the CDR3 is TGTGCCAGCAGAAGCGGGGGAATCAATGAGCAGTTCTTC.

This clone appeared once. This chain links TRBV12-3 or TRBV12-4 with TRBJ1-4; no clear D. This CDR3 comprises 13 residues. Between the trimmed V and J ends, which lost 6 bases and 5 bases, there was a span of 10 bases. CDR3 sequence (DNA): TGTGCCAGCAGACAGTCGGTGAATGAAAAACTGTTTTTT. Its translation: CASRQSVNEKLFF.

This clone came up a few times. The chain is built from TRBV7-2 and TRBJ2-7; 9 positions match TRBD1. The germline gives CDR1 SGHTA, CDR2 FQGNSA. This CDR3 comprises 14 residues. The junction had 2 bases not matched to a gene; V was cut back by 3 bases and J by 2 bases. In DNA, the CDR3 is TGTGCCAGCAGCTTCAACAGGGGGCCCTACGAGCAGTACTTC. The encoded protein is CASSFNRGPYEQYF.

The gene calls are TRBV3-1 (or the pseudogene TRBV3-2) and TRBJ2-5; D is undetermined. Per the germline V gene, CDR1 is LGHDT and CDR2 is YNNKEL (reference sequence). The ends were cut back, 0 bases at V and 5 bases at J, with 25 bases in the middle. There are 19 residues in the CDR3. In nucleotides, the CDR3 is TGTGCCAGCAGCCAAGATGGTATCAACTTTGCTCCTCCGCGGGAGACCCAGTACTTC. Translation gives CASSQDGINFAPPRETQYF.

The chain joins TRBV6-4 to TRBJ2-6; TRBD1 aligns across 9 bases. The CDR3 consists of 17 residues. The germline V gene has CDR1 MRHNA and CDR2 SNTAGT. V shed 3 bases and J 4 bases; nucleotides not matched to a gene: 7. CDR3 sequence: CASSEGTGGSGANVLTF. The CDR3 DNA sequence: TGTGCCAGCAGTGAGGGCACAGGGGGCTCGGGGGCCAACGTCCTGACTTTC.

DNA for the CDR3: TGCGCCAGCAGCCCGGGACTAGCGGGGCTCCGAGGTGCAGATACGCAGTATTTT. It specifies CASSPGLAGLRGADTQYF. The V and J genes are TRBV4-1 and TRBJ2-3, with 13 nucleotides matching TRBD2. Per the germline V gene, CDR1 is MGHRA and CDR2 is YSYEKL. The CDR3 is made up of 18 amino acids. Unmatched junction bases numbered 11, after V lost 4 bases and J lost 4 bases.

This chain uses TRBV7-9 with TRBJ1-1, with D uncertain. Germline CDR1 is SEHNR and CDR2 is FQNEAQ (reference sequence). The CDR3 covers 12 residues. With 2 bases removed from V and 10 bases from J, the gap between germline ends came to 11 bases. CDR3 region: CASSLIGRGAFF. As DNA, the CDR3 is TGTGCCAGCAGCTTAATCGGTCGGGGAGCTTTCTTT. Looking up the rest from reference TRBV7-9 and TRBJ1-1 gives the full variable domain: DTGVSQNPRHKITKRGQNVTFRCDPISEHNRLYWYRQTLGQGPEFLTYFQNEAQLEKSRLLSDRFSAERPKGSFSTLEIQRTEQGDSAMYLCASSLIGRGAFFGQGTRLTVV.

The chain employs TRBV11-2 and TRBJ2-1, with 10 nucleotides matching TRBD2. This CDR3 spans 15 amino acids. Germline-derived CDR1 and CDR2 are SGHAT and FQNNGV. The ends lost 5 bases at V and 10 bases at J; junction bases unmatched: 11. CDR3 amino acids: CASSRSGGAIGEQFF. The CDR3, as DNA: TGTGCCAGCAGCCGAAGCGGGGGGGCCATAGGCGAGCAGTTCTTC.

The rearrangement links TRBV7-2 to TRBJ2-1, with a possible D match to TRBD1 (6 bases). CDR1 and CDR2 (germline): SGHTA, FQGNSA. This CDR3 spans 16 amino acids. V dropped 1 base and J dropped 4 bases, with 14 bases sitting between them. The CDR3 nucleotides read TGTGCCAGCAGCTTAGTCTCGGTACAGGGTTACAATGAGCAGTTCTTC. The encoded protein is CASSLVSVQGYNEQFF. Combining the CDR3 with reference TRBV7-2 and TRBJ2-1 gives the whole variable domain GAGVSQSPSNKVTEKGKDVELRCDPISGHTALYWYRQSLGQGLEFLIYFQGNSAPDKSGLPSDRFSAERTGGSVSTLTIQRTQQEDSAVYLCASSLVSVQGYNEQFFGPGTRLTVL.

This sequence joins TRBV12-3 or TRBV12-4 and TRBJ2-7; D is undetermined. The V end was cut by 6 bases, the J end by 4 bases, with 7 bases between. This CDR3 has 11 amino acids. The CDR3 here is CASRRSYEQYF. In DNA form, the CDR3 reads TGTGCCAGCAGACGGTCTTACGAGCAGTACTTC.

The rearrangement links TRBV14 to TRBJ2-1; D is possibly TRBD1 (6 bases). V was pared by 2 bases and J by 0 bases, with 17 bases between. CDR1 is SGHDN, CDR2 FVKESK, per germline. The CDR3 loop spans 18 amino acids. CDR3 in DNA: TGTGCCAGCAGCCAAACAGGGCCCTGGGCTGGCTCCTACAATGAGCAGTTCTTC. Translation gives CASSQTGPWAGSYNEQFF.

The chain has TRBV10-3 and TRBJ1-2, with 8 bases fitting TRBD1. This CDR3 spans 16 amino acids. With V trimmed by 3 bases and J by 4 bases, 10 bases remained unmatched. Germline V gene lookup returns CDR1 ENHRY and CDR2 SYGVKD. CDR3 bases: TGTGCCATCAGTGAACCACAGGGGGAAGGTGGCTATGGCTACACCTTC. Protein: CAISEPQGEGGYGYTF.